This TCR beta chain was captured in a study of T cells in tuberculosis (dated by TCRdb to 2016 to 2019). About the investigation overall: To characterize T cells specific for the mycobacterial lipid antigen glucose monomycolate (GMM), the study used CD1B tetramers together with high-throughput TCR immunosequencing. With approximately ten people per group, a South African clinical cohort compared IGRA-negative adolescents, IGRA-positive adolescents with latent tuberculosis, and adults with active tuberculosis. Paper-wide results and their limitations: Which clinical samples got chosen depended on the availability of cryopreserved specimens, and the active tuberculosis cases were adults, whereas the controls were adolescents. Compared with IGRA-negative controls, TCR-alpha repertoires from active tuberculosis had smaller mean NN-distances to GMM-specific TCRs, which suggests clonal expansion of these TCRs. Shorter CDR3-alpha lengths in active tuberculosis patients partly drove the smaller NN-distances, and the TCR-beta difference was not statistically significant. Using GEM motif frequencies, a classifier achieved roughly 72% accuracy, whereas a classifier built on the diverse GMM-specific repertoire got to 87% accuracy (AUROC around 0.87).

TCR libraries were generated with the immunoSEQ multiplex PCR assay, using TCR-beta and/or TCR-alpha/delta assays for each sample. The amplified TCR libraries were sequenced on the Illumina high-throughput platform. As for the original processing: Clustering and dimensionality reduction relied on pairwise TCRdist distances among GMM-specific receptors from T cells that were either sorted ex vivo or expanded in vitro. Each clinical repertoire was assigned a mean NN-distance score, defined as the average TCRdist to the nearest 10% of tetramer-positive reference sequences. GEM TCR motif frequency was computed as the fraction of unique TCRs matching known GEM sequences by V/J usage and CDR3 length. Linear discriminant analysis with leave-one-out cross-validation, implemented in scikit-learn, was used to classify active tuberculosis. TCRdb limited this immuneACCESS table to in-frame rearrangements with V and J called. A share of clones is missing; checked studies link under half to unresolved V genes, and the rest is unexplained. Clone size and the V and J calls come from that table; the DNA yielded D and trimming. The sample table shows over 25,000 clones, and about 90% are seen once. The ten largest clones capture 5.5% to 6.5% of the sample.

At study entry, a tuberculin skin test and the QuantiFERON-TB GOLD In-Tube IGRA were used to screen adolescents for latent tuberculosis infection. Unsorted cryopreserved PBMC were immunosequenced, covering on average about 100,000 T cells per clinical donor. Eleven high schools in the Worcester region of the Western Cape, South Africa, served as enrollment sites for adolescents aged 12 to 18 years. About 10 M. tuberculosis-infected and some ten uninfected adolescents were selected with matching for age and sex. PBMC from adolescents were isolated by density centrifugation from freshly drawn heparinized blood and were then cryopreserved. V was cut back by 5 bases and J by 0 bases, leaving a gap of 15 bases between them. Per the germline V gene, SGHTA is the CDR1 and FQGNSA is the CDR2. CDR3 length: 16 amino acids, cysteine to phenylalanine. The entry retains the CDR3 DNA only, 48 bases that are in frame from base 1.

Remarks on this clone: No cognate antigen has been identified for it. No much larger clone is present one base from it, and per-base qualities are unavailable.

This receptor was obtained from a donor aged 5 to 30 with latent tuberculosis or without tuberculosis infection. The chain was built from TRBV7-2 and TRBJ2-3; the D gene is possibly TRBD2, with 5 bases matching. The sample taken for sequencing was PBMCs. CDR3 region: CASSPRYRGSTDTQYF. The DNA reads as follows: TGTGCCAGCAGCCCGAGGTACCGGGGAAGCACAGATACGCAGTATTTT.